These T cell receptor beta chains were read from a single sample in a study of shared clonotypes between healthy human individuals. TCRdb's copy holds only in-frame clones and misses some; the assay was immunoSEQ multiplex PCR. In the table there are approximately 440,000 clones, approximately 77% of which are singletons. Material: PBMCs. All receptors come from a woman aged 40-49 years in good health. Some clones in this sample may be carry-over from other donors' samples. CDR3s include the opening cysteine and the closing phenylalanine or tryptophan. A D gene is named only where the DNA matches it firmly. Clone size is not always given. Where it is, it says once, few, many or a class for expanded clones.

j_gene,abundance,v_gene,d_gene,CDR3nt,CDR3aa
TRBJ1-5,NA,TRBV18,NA,TGTGCCAGCTCACCTGTACAGGGAGATAGCAATCAGCCCCAGCATTTT,CASSPVQGDSNQPQHF
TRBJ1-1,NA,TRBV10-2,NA,TGCGCCCTGGGCAGGGAGGCGCACACTGAAGCTTTCTTT,CALGREAHTEAFF
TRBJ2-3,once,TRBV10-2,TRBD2,TGCGCCAGCAGACTAGCGGGAGACAAGGGTACGCAGTATTTT,CASRLAGDKGTQYF
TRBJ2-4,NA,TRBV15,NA,TGTGCCACCAGCAGAGTAGAACAAGAAAAACAGTACTTC,CATSRVEQEKQYF
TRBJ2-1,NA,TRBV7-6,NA,TGTGCCAGCAGCTTAGTAGAATCCTACAATGAGCAGTTCTTC,CASSLVESYNEQFF
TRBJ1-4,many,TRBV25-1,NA,TGTGCCAGCAGTGAAGGACAGTTAGATGAAAAACTGTTTTTT,CASSEGQLDEKLFF
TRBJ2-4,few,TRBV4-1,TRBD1,TGCGCCAGCAGCCAAGGACAGGGTGGGGCCAAAAACATTCAGTACTTC,CASSQGQGGAKNIQYF
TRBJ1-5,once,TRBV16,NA,TGTGCCAGCAGCCAAAGGGGAGGCAATCAGCCCCAGCATTTT,CASSQRGGNQPQHF
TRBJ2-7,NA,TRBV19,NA,TGTGCCAGTACCCCGACCTTAAGCAGCTACGAGCAGTACTTC,CASTPTLSSYEQYF
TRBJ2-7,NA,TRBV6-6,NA,TGTGCCAGCAGTTACACTTTAGCGTCCTCCTACGAGCAGTACTTC,CASSYTLASSYEQYF
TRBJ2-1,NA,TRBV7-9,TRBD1,TGTGCCAGCAGCTTTCGGACAGGGGGCCAGGACTACAATGAGCAGTTCTTC,CASSFRTGGQDYNEQFF
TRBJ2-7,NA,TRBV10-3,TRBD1,TGTGCCATCAAACCCACAGGGGCCAACTACGAGCAGTACTTC,CAIKPTGANYEQYF
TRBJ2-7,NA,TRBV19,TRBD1,TGTGCCAGTAGCATGACCGCGGGACAGGGGGACTACGAGCAGTACTTC,CASSMTAGQGDYEQYF
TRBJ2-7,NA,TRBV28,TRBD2,TGTGCCAGCACCACTTTCTCCCCTAGCGGGAGAGGCTACGAGCAGTACTTC,CASTTFSPSGRGYEQYF
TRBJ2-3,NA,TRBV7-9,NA,TGTGCCAGCAGCTTAACGGGAAGCACAGATACGCAGTATTTT,CASSLTGSTDTQYF
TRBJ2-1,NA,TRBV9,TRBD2,TGTGCCAGCACGAAGGCTAGCGGCTCCTACAATGAGCAGTTCTTC,CASTKASGSYNEQFF
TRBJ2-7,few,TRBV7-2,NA,TGTGCCAGCAGCTCCGCCTTGATTCCCTACGAGCAGTACTTC,CASSSALIPYEQYF
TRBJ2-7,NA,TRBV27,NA,TGTGCCAGCTCTTTGGCGGGAAGGCCCCGCTACGAGCAGTACTTC,CASSLAGRPRYEQYF
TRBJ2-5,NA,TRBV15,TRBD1,TGTGCCACCAGCAGGGGACAGTTAGAGACCCAGTACTTC,CATSRGQLETQYF
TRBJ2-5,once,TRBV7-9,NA,TGTGCCAGCAGCTTATTAGGGGAGACCCAGTACTTC,CASSLLGETQYF
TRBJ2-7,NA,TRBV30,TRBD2,TGTGCCTGGAAGAGTCCGAACGCCGACCCACCACTACGGTCTAGCGGGAGGGAAAGCTACGAGCAGTACTTC,CAWKSPNADPPLRSSGRESYEQYF
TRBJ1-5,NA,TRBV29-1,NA,TGCAGCGTTGGGCAGGGTCCCAATCAGCCCCAGCATTTT,CSVGQGPNQPQHF
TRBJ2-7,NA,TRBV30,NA,TGTGCCTGGAGTGTACAGGGGGGACTAGCTGTGTACGAGCAGTACTTC,CAWSVQGGLAVYEQYF
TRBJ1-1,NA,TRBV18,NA,TGTGCCAGCTCACAGGCGGGGGCTCGGACTGAAGCTTTCTTT,CASSQAGARTEAFF
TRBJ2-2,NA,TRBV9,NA,TGTGCCAGCAGCGTAGGGCCTGTAGGGGCGAACACCGGGGAGCTGTTTTTT,CASSVGPVGANTGELFF
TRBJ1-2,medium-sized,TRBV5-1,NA,TGCGCCAGCAGCTTGGCTAACTATGGCTACACCTTC,CASSLANYGYTF
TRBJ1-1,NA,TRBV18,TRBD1,TGTGCCAGCTCGCCCGGGGCGGGCAGGGGGCAGAGCACTGAAGCTTTCTTT,CASSPGAGRGQSTEAFF
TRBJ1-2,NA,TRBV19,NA,TGTGCCAGTAGTGTCCGCCGAGAGGGTGGCTACACCTTC,CASSVRREGGYTF
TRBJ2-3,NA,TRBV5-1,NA,TGCGCCAGCAGCGGTATGGGGACAGATACGCAGTATTTT,CASSGMGTDTQYF
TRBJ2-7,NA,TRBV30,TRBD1,TGTGCCTGGAGGACAGGGCAAGACGAGCAGTACTTC,CAWRTGQDEQYF
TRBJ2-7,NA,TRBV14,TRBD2,TGTGCCAGCAGCCGTATTTTGAGCGGGAGCGGAACCTACGAGCAGTACTTC,CASSRILSGSGTYEQYF
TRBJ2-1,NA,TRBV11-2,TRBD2,TGTGCCAGCAGCTTAGACGCCGAAGGACTAGCCGGCCTACATGAGCAGTTCTTC,CASSLDAEGLAGLHEQFF
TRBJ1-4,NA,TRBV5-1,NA,TGCGCCAGCAGCTTGTTTCCCAACTCCGGTGAAAAACTGTTTTTT,CASSLFPNSGEKLFF
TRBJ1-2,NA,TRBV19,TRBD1,TGTGCCAGTAGAACAGGGGATGGCTACACCTTC,CASRTGDGYTF
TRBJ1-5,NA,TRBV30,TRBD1,TGTGCCTGGAGACAGGGGGACAATCAGCCCCAGCATTTT,CAWRQGDNQPQHF